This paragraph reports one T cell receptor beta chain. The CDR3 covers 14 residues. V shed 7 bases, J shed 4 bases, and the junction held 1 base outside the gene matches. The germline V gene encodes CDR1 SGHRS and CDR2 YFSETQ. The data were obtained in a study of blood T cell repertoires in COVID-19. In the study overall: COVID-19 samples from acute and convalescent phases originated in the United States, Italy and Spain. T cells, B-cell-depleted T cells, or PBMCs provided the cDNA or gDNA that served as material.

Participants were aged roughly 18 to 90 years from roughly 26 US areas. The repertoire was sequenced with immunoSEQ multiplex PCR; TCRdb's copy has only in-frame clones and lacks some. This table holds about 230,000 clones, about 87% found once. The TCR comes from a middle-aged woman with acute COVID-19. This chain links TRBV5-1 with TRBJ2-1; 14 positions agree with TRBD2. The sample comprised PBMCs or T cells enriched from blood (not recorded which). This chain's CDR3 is CASGLAGGYNEQFF. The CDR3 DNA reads TGCGCCAGCGGACTAGCGGGGGGTTACAATGAGCAGTTCTTC.